One sample yielded the 5 T cell receptor beta chains listed below, sequenced in a study of shared clonotypes between healthy human individuals. Repertoires were generated with immunoSEQ multiplex PCR, while TCRdb's copy carries only in-frame clones and drops some. The data show more than 2 million clones, approximately 94% seen once. Sequencing used naive CD4+ T cells sorted from blood. The subset: CD45RA+ positively selected. The receptors here all came from a man aged 18 to 29 in good health.

The rearrangement links TRBV11-3 to TRBJ2-1, with D perhaps TRBD1 (5 bases). The length of the CDR3 is 13 residues. CDR1 and CDR2 from the germline V gene are SGHNT and YENEEA. Trimming stripped 3 bases from V and 3 bases from J, with 6 bases between. The CDR3, as DNA: TGTGCCAGCAGCTTCGACAGCTACAATGAGCAGTTCTTC. Its protein product is CASSFDSYNEQFF.

To note about this clone: Within the sample, other DNA sequences also encode this same CDR3. This chain connects TRBV5-1 to TRBJ2-5; D remains unclear. V was trimmed by 0 bases and J by 5 bases, leaving 8 bases between them. Germline V gene sequence: CDR1 SGHRS, CDR2 YFSETQ. There are 13 residues in the CDR3. CDR3 DNA sequence: TGCGCCAGCAGCTTGGCCTCGGTCGAGACCCAGTACTTC. This codes for CASSLASVETQYF.

The chain joins TRBV11-1 to TRBJ2-1; TRBD1 aligns across 7 bases. This CDR3 has 13 residues. V was pared by 3 bases and J by 5 bases, with 1 base of the junction left unmatched. Germline V gene lookup returns CDR1 SGHAT and CDR2 FQDESV (reference sequence). This CDR3 is CASSFTGDNEQFF. In nucleotides, the CDR3 is TGTGCCAGCAGCTTCACAGGGGACAATGAGCAGTTCTTC. Looking up the rest from reference TRBV11-1 and TRBJ2-1 gives the full variable domain: EAEVAQSPRYKITEKSQAVAFWCDPISGHATLYWYRQILGQGPELLVQFQDESVVDDSQLPKDRFSAERLKGVDSTLKIQPAELGDSAMYLCASSFTGDNEQFFGPGTRLTVL.

CDR3 in DNA: TGTGCCAGTAGTATGGCAACTAGCGGGCAGGGTGGGGCCAACGTCCTGACTTTC. It yields the protein CASSMATSGQGGANVLTF. The chain links TRBV19 to TRBJ2-6; 9 bases align to TRBD2. Germline V gives CDR1 LNHDA, CDR2 SQIVND (reference sequence). The CDR3 is made up of 18 amino acids. V was clipped by 3 bases and J by 3 bases; unmatched bases: 9.

This chain uses TRBV27 with TRBJ1-1, with unresolved D. The germline gives CDR1 MNHEY, CDR2 SMNVEV (reference sequence). The CDR3 consists of 14 residues. V lost 6 bases and J lost 0, with 11 bases in between. DNA of the CDR3: TGTGCCAGCAGCCCTTGGGAGGTGAACACTGAAGCTTTCTTT. Its protein product is CASSPWEVNTEAFF.